The present T cell receptor (beta chain) was sequenced within a study of blood T cell repertoires in COVID-19. On the study more broadly: Sources were T cells, B-cell-depleted T cells, or PBMCs; the material itself was cDNA or gDNA.

There are 15 residues in the CDR3. V trimming: 0 bases; J trimming: 5 bases; junction bases outside the gene matches: 4. The V gene's germline CDR1 is LNHNV and CDR2 YYDKDF (reference sequence). In the authors' workflow: Counts of nucleated cells, estimated from reference gene primer amplification, were obtained. Assay: immunoSEQ multiplex PCR; the TCRdb copy retains only in-frame clones and omits some. The V and J calls and clone size were taken over from that table, and D and trimming were inferred from the DNA. The repertoire holds around 400,000 clones, 88% seen once, with about 1.5% in the top ten. Recruitment covered 20 to 25 US areas and drew participants whose ages spanned 18 to 89 years.

Sequencing input: PBMCs or T cells enriched from blood (not recorded which). The chain joins TRBV15 to TRBJ2-7; TRBD1 matches 10 bases. The clonotype comes from a woman aged 18-35 years who had been exposed to COVID-19. For the CDR3, the DNA is TGTGCCACCAGCAGAGAAAGGACAGGGGGACACGAGCAGTACTTC. This translates into CATSRERTGGHEQYF.